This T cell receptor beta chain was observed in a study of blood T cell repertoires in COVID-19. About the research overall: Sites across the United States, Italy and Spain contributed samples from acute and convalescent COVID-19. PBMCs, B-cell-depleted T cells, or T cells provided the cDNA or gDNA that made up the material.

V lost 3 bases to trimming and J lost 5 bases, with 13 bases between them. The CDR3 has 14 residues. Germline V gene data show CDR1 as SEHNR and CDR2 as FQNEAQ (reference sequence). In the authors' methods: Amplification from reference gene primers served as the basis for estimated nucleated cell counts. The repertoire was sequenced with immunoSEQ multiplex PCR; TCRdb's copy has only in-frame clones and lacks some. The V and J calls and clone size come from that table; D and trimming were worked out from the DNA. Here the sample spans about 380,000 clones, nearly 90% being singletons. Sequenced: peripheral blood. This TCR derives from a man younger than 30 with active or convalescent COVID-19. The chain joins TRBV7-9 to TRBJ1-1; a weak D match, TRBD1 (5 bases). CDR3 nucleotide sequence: TGTGCCAGCAGCTTTAGTCAGGGCGTTACTGAAGCTTTCTTT. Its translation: CASSFSQGVTEAFF.